This T cell receptor (beta chain) was recovered during a study of cytomegalovirus exposure and HLA in healthy donors. Study-level information: According to later analysis, the same platform produced the approximately 130 validation and about 700 first-cohort repertoires. Findings and limits, study-wide: Associated with cytomegalovirus, according to the listing, were 150 to 200 TCR beta chains. Published work reported that the classifier diagnosed cytomegalovirus status with high specificity and sensitivity. Clusters of TCRs from the first cohort tended to co-occur in the roughly 120 validation repertoires (as a later analysis found).

The CDR3 loop spans 14 amino acids. Germline loops: CDR1 MNHNS, CDR2 SASEGT. V gave up 5 bases and J gave up 6 bases; unmatched junction bases: 7. For this clone: As yet, its antigen is unknown.

TCRdb's copy holds only in-frame clones and misses some; the assay was immunoSEQ multiplex PCR. The repertoire has roughly 150,000 clones, 94% of them found once; the top ten carry less than 2%. The chain couples TRBV6-1 to TRBJ1-2; 9 bases are shared with TRBD1. This clonotype was sampled from a man aged 18 to 29 in good health and CMV-seropositive. The sample consisted of PBMCs. The chain's CDR3 is CASSPQGARDGYTF. CDR3 in DNA: TGTGCCAGCAGTCCACAGGGGGCGAGAGATGGCTACACCTTC.